The 29 T cell receptor beta chains below were found in one sample sequenced in a study of T cell responses to AZD1222 COVID-19 vaccine. Only in-frame clones appear in the TCRdb table, and some are missing; sequencing was by immunoSEQ multiplex PCR. The sample holds around 66,000 clones, 70% to 80% seen once. This material consisted of peripheral blood, taken on day 0 of MenACWY control vaccination. These receptors all stem from an adult in good health.

A single count supports this clone. The chain carries TRBV10-2 and TRBJ2-7, with D perhaps TRBD1 (6 bases). V lost 4 bases and J lost 3, with 10 bases in between. Germline lookup yields CDR1 WSHSY and CDR2 SAAADI. This CDR3 contains 13 residues. Written as DNA, the CDR3 is TGCGCCAGCAGTGGCGGCAGGGGCTACGAGCAGTACTTC. Translated, it gives CASSGGRGYEQYF.

The gene calls are TRBV30 and TRBJ1-1, with D tentatively TRBD1 (5 bases). Germline CDR1 reads GTSNPN; CDR2 reads SVGIG (reference sequence). V lost 4 bases and J 1 base, leaving 16 bases between the germline ends. The CDR3 runs 15 residues. This CDR3 reads CAWTAGQVSNTEAFF. CDR3 sequence (DNA): TGTGCCTGGACCGCAGGACAAGTCTCGAACACTGAAGCTTTCTTT.

The chain is built from TRBV7-2 and TRBJ1-1, with 7 bases matching TRBD1. V lost 6 bases and J lost 2; bases outside the gene matches: 9. In germline, CDR1 is SGHTA, CDR2 FQGNSA. The CDR3 totals 15 residues. The CDR3 region is CASSDPGQVNTEAFF. CDR3 sequence (DNA): TGTGCCAGCAGTGACCCTGGACAGGTTAACACTGAAGCTTTCTTT.

The V gene is TRBV5-6, the J gene TRBJ1-2; 9 bases match TRBD1. V lost 4 bases to trimming and J lost 3 bases; unmatched junction nucleotides: 7. The CDR3 runs 15 residues. Germline-derived CDR1 and CDR2 are SGHDT and YYEEEE. CDR3: CASSPRDRAHYGYTF. CDR3 coding DNA: TGTGCCAGCAGCCCCCGGGACAGGGCCCACTATGGCTACACCTTC.

The chain combines TRBV30 with TRBJ2-7, with TRBD2 as a possible D gene (6 bases). The CDR3 runs to 15 residues. The V end lost 6 bases, the J end lost 6 bases, and 24 bases lay between the germline ends. Germline V gene data show CDR1 as GTSNPN and CDR2 as SVGIG (reference sequence). The CDR3 protein is CACKPHRGLVLEQYF. The CDR3 DNA reads as TGTGCCTGCAAACCCCACCGGGGACTTGTTCTCGAGCAGTACTTC.

This CDR3 reads CASSLAQGTGTGELFF. Here the CDR3 DNA reads TGTGCCAGCAGCTTAGCACAGGGGACGGGCACCGGGGAGCTGTTTTTT. The rearrangement joins TRBV7-9 to TRBJ2-2; TRBD1 matches at 7 bases. The V gene's germline CDR1 is SEHNR and CDR2 FQNEAQ (reference sequence). V shed 0 bases and J 4 bases; nucleotides not matched to a gene: 5. The CDR3 has 16 amino acids.

The genes are TRBV5-1 and TRBJ2-5, with 16 bases matching TRBD2. Germline V gene lookup returns CDR1 SGHRS and CDR2 YFSETQ. Germline trimming cut 3 bases from V and 5 bases from J; bases unmatched to any gene: 7. This CDR3 region has 17 residues. Here the CDR3 DNA reads TGCGCCAGCAGCTCTTCCGGGACTAGCGGGGGGGCTGAGACCCAGTACTTC. This encodes CASSSSGTSGGAETQYF.

The V gene is TRBV4-3, the J gene TRBJ2-3; 9 bases align to TRBD1. V gave up 4 bases and J gave up 0 bases; unmatched junction bases: 2. Germline CDR1 LGHNA, CDR2 YSLEER. The CDR3 runs 15 residues. Here the CDR3 reads CASSLDRGSTDTQYF. The DNA of the CDR3 is TGCGCCAGCAGCCTGGACAGGGGAAGCACAGATACGCAGTATTTT.

This clone has a handful of counts. CDR3 loop: CASTKVGLKNTEAFF. Here the CDR3 DNA reads TGTGCCTCAACAAAGGTAGGACTGAAGAACACTGAAGCTTTCTTT. The gene calls are TRBV30 and TRBJ1-1; D is undetermined. The CDR3 consists of 15 residues. Between the trimmed V and J ends, which lost 7 bases and 1 base, there was a span of 19 bases. CDR1 is GTSNPN and CDR2 is SVGIG in the germline V gene (reference sequence).

The table lists this clone with a few counts. This rearrangement joins TRBV5-4 to TRBJ1-2; tentatively, D is TRBD1 (5 bases). This CDR3 region has 13 residues. V was clipped by 3 bases and J by 3 bases, with 9 bases between them. The germline V gene encodes CDR1 SGHNT and CDR2 YYREEE (reference sequence). Here the CDR3 reads CASSSGVDYGYTF. The CDR3, as DNA: TGTGCCAGCAGCTCGGGGGTCGACTATGGCTACACCTTC.

The count of this clone is one. Here the CDR3 DNA reads TGTGCCAGTAGTGACAGGGTCAATTCACCCCTCCACTTT. Translating it yields CASSDRVNSPLHF. The chain couples TRBV19 to TRBJ1-6; 7 bases are shared with TRBD1. The CDR3 has 13 residues. V trimming: 5 bases; J trimming: 7 bases; junction bases outside the gene matches: 2. Germline assignment: CDR1 LNHDA and CDR2 SQIVND (reference sequence).

The chain links TRBV6-2 or TRBV6-3 to TRBJ2-7, with 8 bases that match TRBD1. This CDR3 comprises 14 residues. J was trimmed by 4 bases and V by 3 bases; bases with no gene match: 5. Germline assignment: CDR1 MNHEY and CDR2 SVGEGT. The CDR3 DNA is TGTGCCAGCAGTTATCAGGGGGCGCGGTACGAGCAGTACTTC. It is translated as CASSYQGARYEQYF.

This rearrangement joins TRBV28 to TRBJ2-3; 13 bases map to TRBD2. There are 16 residues in the CDR3. The J segment lost 5 bases and the V segment lost 5 bases, leaving 7 bases of the junction unmatched. Germline CDR1 is MDHEN and CDR2 is SYDVKM. In DNA, the CDR3 is TGTGCCAGCAGTGTTCAACTAGCGGGAGGGGGAGATACGCAGTATTTT. It specifies CASSVQLAGGGDTQYF.

The CDR3: CASSFYKGGNEQFF. CDR3 sequence (DNA): TGTGCCAGCAGTTTCTATAAGGGAGGCAATGAGCAGTTCTTC. The chain combines TRBV27 with TRBJ2-1; possibly TRBD2 for D (6 bases). The CDR3 covers 14 residues. The germline V gene has CDR1 MNHEY and CDR2 SMNVEV (reference sequence). Trimming took off 3 bases at V and 6 bases at J, with 12 bases between the two ends.

This clone was found a few times. This chain uses TRBV2 with TRBJ2-7; 8 nucleotides agree with TRBD1. V shed 8 bases and J 3 bases; nucleotides not matched to a gene: 6. In germline, CDR1 is SNHLY, CDR2 FYNNEI. This CDR3 spans 13 amino acids. The CDR3 region is CASATGAFYEQYF. Written as DNA, the CDR3 is TGTGCCAGCGCGACAGGGGCCTTCTACGAGCAGTACTTC.

A few counts support this clone. The rearrangement uses TRBV12-3 or TRBV12-4 and TRBJ2-1; TRBD2 matches 9 bases. The CDR3 spans 13 residues. Trimming cost V 5 bases and J 10 bases; bases outside gene matches: 6. The DNA for the CDR3 is TGTGCCAGCAGTCCGGGGCTAGCGGGAGAGCAGTTCTTC. Translating gives CASSPGLAGEQFF.

The V gene is TRBV6-5, the J gene TRBJ1-4; D is unresolved. V was cut by 5 bases and J by 10 bases, with 11 bases left in between. CDR1 and CDR2 (germline): MNHEY, SVGAGI. CDR3 size: 12 residues. In DNA form, the CDR3 reads TGTGCCAGCAGTACTCGAGTCGGAAAACTGTTTTTT. Translated, it gives CASSTRVGKLFF.

This clone has just a few counts. The gene calls are TRBV6-2 or TRBV6-3 and TRBJ1-5; 7 nucleotides match TRBD1. V was pared by 5 bases and J by 0 bases, with 16 bases of the junction left unmatched. Per the germline V gene, CDR1 is MNHEY and CDR2 is SVGEGT. CDR3 size: 19 residues. The CDR3 sequence is CASSGTGTATGYSNQPQHF. The DNA for the CDR3 is TGTGCCAGCAGTGGGACCGGGACAGCAACAGGATATAGCAATCAGCCCCAGCATTTT.

The chain uses TRBV3-1 (or the pseudogene TRBV3-2) and TRBJ1-1; D not resolved. The CDR3 loop spans 13 amino acids. CDR1 and CDR2 (germline): LGHDT, YNNKEL (reference sequence). V lost 3 bases, J lost 1 base, and 6 bases lay in between. The CDR3 protein is CASSQVKNTEAFF. The CDR3 bases are TGTGCCAGCAGCCAGGTTAAGAACACTGAAGCTTTCTTT.

V usage is TRBV29-1 and J usage is TRBJ2-1; possible D gene TRBD2, 5 bases. This CDR3 is built from 16 residues. Germline CDR1 reads SQVTM; CDR2 reads ANQGSEA. Trimming took off 0 bases at V and 6 bases at J, with 18 bases between the two ends. The CDR3 sequence is CSVEDDSRTALNEQFF. CDR3 nucleotides: TGCAGCGTTGAAGATGATTCTCGGACTGCACTCAATGAGCAGTTCTTC.

This rearrangement joins TRBV27 to TRBJ2-7; TRBD2 agrees at 13 bases. The germline gives CDR1 MNHEY, CDR2 SMNVEV (reference sequence). The trim removed 5 bases at V and 6 bases at J, leaving 4 bases unmatched. There are 14 residues in the CDR3. CDR3 protein: CASSPLAGGTEQYF. The DNA for the CDR3 is TGTGCCAGCAGTCCACTAGCGGGAGGGACCGAGCAGTACTTC.

This clone turned up a few times. The chain recombines TRBV29-1 with TRBJ2-6; tentative D call: TRBD1 (6 bases). The CDR3 spans 15 residues. V lost 7 bases and J 2 bases, leaving 15 bases between the germline ends. Germline V lookup: CDR1 SQVTM, CDR2 ANQGSEA. The CDR3 nucleotides read TGCAGCGCGGACAGCGGAGAAACTGGGGCCAACGTCCTGACTTTC. Translating gives CSADSGETGANVLTF.

The rearrangement joins TRBV11-3 to TRBJ2-7; D unresolved. The CDR3 covers 12 residues. CDR1 SGHNT and CDR2 YENEEA come from the germline V gene. Trimming removed 2 bases at V and 7 bases at J, with 9 bases between. CDR3 protein: CASSLNGKEQYF. CDR3 coding DNA: TGTGCCAGCAGCTTAAACGGCAAGGAGCAGTACTTC.

V and J are TRBV18 and TRBJ2-2; D might be TRBD1 (5 bases). The CDR3 covers 13 residues. The germline gives CDR1 KGHSH, CDR2 LQKENI. The V gene lost 5 bases and the J gene lost 7 bases, with 11 bases spanning the gap. DNA of the CDR3: TGTGCCAGCTCAGAACAGGTTAACGGGGAGCTGTTTTTT. Translated, it gives CASSEQVNGELFF. Combining the CDR3 with reference TRBV18 and TRBJ2-2 gives the whole variable domain NAGVMQNPRHLVRRRGQEARLRCSPMKGHSHVYWYRQLPEEGLKFMVYLQKENIIDESGMPKERFSAEFPKEGPSILRIQQVVRGDSAAYFCASSEQVNGELFFGEGSRLTVL.

This rearrangement joins TRBV28 to TRBJ1-1; the D is unclear. The germline CDR1 and CDR2 sequences are MDHEN and SYDVKM. The CDR3 extends over 14 amino acids. Trimming removed 3 bases at V and 2 bases at J, with 10 bases between. CDR3 loop: CASSFTTTNTEAFF. As DNA, the CDR3 is TGTGCCAGCAGTTTTACGACAACAAACACTGAAGCTTTCTTT.

This chain uses TRBV5-8 with TRBJ2-7, with TRBD2 as a possible D gene (5 bases). Germline lookup yields CDR1 SGHTS and CDR2 YDEGEE. V was pared by 4 bases and J by 11 bases, with 16 bases between. This CDR3 region has 12 residues. The CDR3 DNA reads TGTGCCAGCAGCCCAGCGGTGTTTGCGGAGTACTTC. Its translation is CASSPAVFAEYF.

This chain joins TRBV7-8 and TRBJ2-2, with 7 bases identical to TRBD1. From germline, CDR1 is SGHVS and CDR2 FQNEAQ. V shed 4 bases, J shed 3 bases, and the junction held 2 bases outside the gene matches. The CDR3 sequence is 14 residues long. DNA for the CDR3: TGTGCCAGCAGCTGGGACAGAGACACCGGGGAGCTGTTTTTT. Translating it yields CASSWDRDTGELFF.

The chain has TRBV6-5 and TRBJ2-7, with TRBD1 matching over 7 bases. With V trimmed by 4 bases and J by 6 bases, 3 bases remained unmatched. The CDR3 is 12 residues long. Germline-derived CDR1 and CDR2 are MNHEY and SVGAGI. The CDR3 nucleotides are TGTGCCAGCAGTTGGTCAGGGGGCGAGCAGTACTTC. It is translated as CASSWSGGEQYF.

The chain recombines TRBV10-1 with TRBJ2-7; no firm D call. The CDR3 is 15 residues long. Looked up from germline, CDR1 is WNHNN and CDR2 is SYGVQD (reference sequence). Trimming removed 6 bases from V and 3 bases from J, with 18 bases in between. The CDR3 DNA reads TGCGCCAGCAGATACTGCCTGTTTGGGTTCTACGAGCAGTACTTC. As protein: CASRYCLFGFYEQYF.